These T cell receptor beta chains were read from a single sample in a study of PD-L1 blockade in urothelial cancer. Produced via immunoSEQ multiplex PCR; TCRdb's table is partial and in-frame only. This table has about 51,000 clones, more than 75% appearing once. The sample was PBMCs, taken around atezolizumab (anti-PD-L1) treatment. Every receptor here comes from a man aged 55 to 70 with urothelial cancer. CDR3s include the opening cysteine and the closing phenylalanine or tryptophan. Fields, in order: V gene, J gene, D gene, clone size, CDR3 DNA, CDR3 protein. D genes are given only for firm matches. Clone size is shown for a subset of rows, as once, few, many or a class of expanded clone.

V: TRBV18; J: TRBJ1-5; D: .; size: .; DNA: TGTGCCAGCTCACTAAGAGGACAGATTGGTTTAGGGCCCCAGCATTTT; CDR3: CASSLRGQIGLGPQHF
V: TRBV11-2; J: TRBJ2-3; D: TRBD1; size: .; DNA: TGTGCCAGCAGGGGACAGGACCGCAGCGATACGCAGTATTTT; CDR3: CASRGQDRSDTQYF
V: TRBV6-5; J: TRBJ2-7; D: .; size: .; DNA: TGTGCCAGCAGCTCTACGATCACCTACGAGCAGTACTTC; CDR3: CASSSTITYEQYF
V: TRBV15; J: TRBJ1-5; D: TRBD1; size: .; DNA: TGTGCCACCAGCAGAGGACAGGGCCTAAATAGCAATCAGCCCCAGCATTTT; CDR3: CATSRGQGLNSNQPQHF
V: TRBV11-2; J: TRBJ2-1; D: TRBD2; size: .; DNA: TGTGCCAGCAGTCCACAGCGGGGCCATACCAATGAGCAGTTCTTC; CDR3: CASSPQRGHTNEQFF
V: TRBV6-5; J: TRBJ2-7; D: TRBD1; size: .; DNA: TGTGCCAGCAGATCACCGACAGGGGACTACGAGCAGTACTTC; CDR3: CASRSPTGDYEQYF
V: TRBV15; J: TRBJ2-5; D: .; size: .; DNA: TGTGCCACCAGCAGCTACCAAGAGACCCAGTACTTC; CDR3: CATSSYQETQYF
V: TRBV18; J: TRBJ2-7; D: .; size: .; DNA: TGTGCCAGCTCCTCAGCGGGCGAGCAGTACTTC; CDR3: CASSSAGEQYF
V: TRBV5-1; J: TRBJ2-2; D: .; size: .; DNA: TGCGCCAGCAGCTTGGACCAGGCTGGGACCGGGGAGCTGTTTTTT; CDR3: CASSLDQAGTGELFF
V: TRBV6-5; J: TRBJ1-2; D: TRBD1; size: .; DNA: TGTGCCAGCAGGTTGGACAGGAACTATGGCTACACCTTC; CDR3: CASRLDRNYGYTF
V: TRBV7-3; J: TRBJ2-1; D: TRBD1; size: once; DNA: TGTGCCAGCAGCTCGCAGGGGGCTGTAAGTGAGCAGTTCTTC; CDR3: CASSSQGAVSEQFF
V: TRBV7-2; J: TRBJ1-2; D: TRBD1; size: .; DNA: TGTGCCAGCACCCTCTCAGGGGCAGGGGGCATCTATGGCTACACCTTC; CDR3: CASTLSGAGGIYGYTF
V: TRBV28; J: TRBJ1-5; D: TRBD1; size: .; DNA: TGTGCCAGCAGTCTAGACAGGGGGCTGGTTGGAAATCAGCCCCAGCATTTT; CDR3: CASSLDRGLVGNQPQHF
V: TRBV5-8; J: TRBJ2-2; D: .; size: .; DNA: TGTGCCAGCAGCTTGGATGAACGGGAAGGCACCGGGGAGCTGTTTTTT; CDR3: CASSLDEREGTGELFF
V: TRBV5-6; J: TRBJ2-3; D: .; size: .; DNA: TGTGCCAGCAGCCGGGCGGGGTGGGGTACAGATACGCAGTATTTT; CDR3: CASSRAGWGTDTQYF